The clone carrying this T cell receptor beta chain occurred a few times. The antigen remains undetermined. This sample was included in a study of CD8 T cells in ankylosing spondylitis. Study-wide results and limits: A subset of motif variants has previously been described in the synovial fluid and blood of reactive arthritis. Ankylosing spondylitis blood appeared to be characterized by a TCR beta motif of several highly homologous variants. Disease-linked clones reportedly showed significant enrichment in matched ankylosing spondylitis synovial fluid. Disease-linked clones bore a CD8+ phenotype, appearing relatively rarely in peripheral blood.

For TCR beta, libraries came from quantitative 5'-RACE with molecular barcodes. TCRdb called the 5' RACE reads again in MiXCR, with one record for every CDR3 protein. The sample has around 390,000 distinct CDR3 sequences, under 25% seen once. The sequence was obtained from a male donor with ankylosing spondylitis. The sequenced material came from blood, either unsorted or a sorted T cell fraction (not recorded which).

The CDR3 region is CASSQEGREGTDTQYF. DNA for the CDR3: TGCGCCAGCAGCCAAGAGGGGCGGGAGGGCACAGATACGCAGTATTTT. The rearrangement joins TRBV4-3 to TRBJ2-3, with 8 bases matching TRBD2. Germline assignment: CDR1 LGHNA and CDR2 YSLEER. The V segment lost 0 bases and the J segment 1 base; nucleotides outside the gene matches: 3. The CDR3 extends over 16 amino acids.